This T cell receptor (beta chain) stems from a study of blood T cell repertoires in COVID-19. Trimming cost V 3 bases and J 3 bases, with 13 bases left between them. The CDR3 is 15 residues long. The germline V gene encodes CDR1 MNHEY and CDR2 SMNVEV (reference sequence). Sequenced by immunoSEQ multiplex PCR; TCRdb stores in-frame clones only, minus some. The sample yields under 85,000 clones, 70% to 90% seen once. The chain has TRBV27 and TRBJ2-3, with no clear D. Source material: peripheral blood. This receptor was identified in a man at least 80 years old in a cohort sampled during active COVID-19. The CDR3 here is CASSFDNGRTDTQYF. The CDR3 DNA reads TGTGCCAGCAGTTTCGACAATGGTAGGACAGATACGCAGTATTTT.